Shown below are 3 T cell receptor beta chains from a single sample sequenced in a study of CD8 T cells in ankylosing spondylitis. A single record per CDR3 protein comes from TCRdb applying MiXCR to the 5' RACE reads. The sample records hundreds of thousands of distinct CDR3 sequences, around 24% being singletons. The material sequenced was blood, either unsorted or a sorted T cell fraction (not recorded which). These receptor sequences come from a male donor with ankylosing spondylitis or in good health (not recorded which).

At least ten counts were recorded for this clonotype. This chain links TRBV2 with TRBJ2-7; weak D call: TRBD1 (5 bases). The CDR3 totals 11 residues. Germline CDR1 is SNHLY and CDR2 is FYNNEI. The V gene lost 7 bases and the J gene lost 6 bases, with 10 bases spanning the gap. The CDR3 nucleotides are TGTGCCAGCACCAGGGCGCTCGAGCAGTACTTC. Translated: CASTRALEQYF.

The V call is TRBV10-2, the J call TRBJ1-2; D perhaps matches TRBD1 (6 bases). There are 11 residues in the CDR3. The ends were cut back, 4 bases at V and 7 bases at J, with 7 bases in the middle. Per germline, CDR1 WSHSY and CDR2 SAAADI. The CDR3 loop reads CASSGGLGYTF. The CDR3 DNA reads TGCGCCAGCAGTGGGGGGCTTGGCTACACCTTC.

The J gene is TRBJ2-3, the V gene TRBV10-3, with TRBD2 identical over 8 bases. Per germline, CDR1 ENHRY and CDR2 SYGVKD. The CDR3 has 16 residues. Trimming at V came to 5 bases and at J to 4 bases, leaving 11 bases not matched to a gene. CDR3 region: CAISRRLAGGADTQYF. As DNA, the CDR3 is TGTGCCATCAGTCGACGACTAGCCGGGGGGGCAGATACGCAGTATTTT.